These T cell receptor beta chains were read from a single sample in a study of shared clonotypes between healthy human individuals. Using immunoSEQ multiplex PCR, the repertoire was profiled, and TCRdb retains in-frame clones only, with some absent. Of hundreds of thousands of clones in the sample, about 91% were seen once. The specimen was naive CD8+ T cells sorted from blood. The source of these receptors is a young man in good health. The CDR3 runs from the conserved cysteine through the conserved F or W. Each record gives: V gene, clone size, J gene, D gene, CDR3 protein, CDR3 DNA. The D gene is left open where the match is weak. Clone size is given for some rows only: seen once, a few or many times, or a class if the clone is expanded.

v_gene: TRBV5-6
abundance: .
j_gene: TRBJ2-5
d_gene: .
CDR3aa: CASSSPRRDQETQYF
CDR3nt: TGTGCCAGCAGCTCCCCGCGCAGGGACCAAGAGACCCAGTACTTC

v_gene: TRBV6-1
abundance: .
j_gene: TRBJ1-5
d_gene: .
CDR3aa: CASSVGPGPSNQPQHF
CDR3nt: TGTGCCAGCAGTGTCGGACCGGGCCCTAGCAATCAGCCCCAGCATTTT

v_gene: TRBV28
abundance: .
j_gene: TRBJ1-4
d_gene: TRBD1
CDR3aa: CASSFPGQGATNEKLFF
CDR3nt: TGTGCCAGCAGTTTCCCGGGACAGGGGGCAACTAATGAAAAACTGTTTTTT

v_gene: TRBV29-1
abundance: few
j_gene: TRBJ1-1
d_gene: .
CDR3aa: CSVTYMNTEAFF
CDR3nt: TGCAGCGTCACGTACATGAACACTGAAGCTTTCTTT

v_gene: TRBV29-1
abundance: .
j_gene: TRBJ2-7
d_gene: TRBD2
CDR3aa: CSVIAGDIYEQYF
CDR3nt: TGCAGCGTTATAGCGGGAGATATCTACGAGCAGTACTTC

v_gene: TRBV13
abundance: .
j_gene: TRBJ2-7
d_gene: TRBD1
CDR3aa: CASSPGTETYEQYF
CDR3nt: TGTGCCAGCAGCCCCGGGACAGAAACCTACGAGCAGTACTTC

v_gene: TRBV19
abundance: .
j_gene: TRBJ2-7
d_gene: TRBD1
CDR3aa: CASSIFVGTDTYEQYF
CDR3nt: TGTGCCAGTAGTATTTTTGTGGGGACAGACACCTACGAGCAGTACTTC

v_gene: TRBV7-9
abundance: .
j_gene: TRBJ1-1
d_gene: .
CDR3aa: CASSPPRITEAFF
CDR3nt: TGTGCCAGCAGCCCCCCCCGAATAACTGAAGCTTTCTTT

v_gene: TRBV2
abundance: .
j_gene: TRBJ2-7
d_gene: TRBD1
CDR3aa: CASISTGGFEQYF
CDR3nt: TGTGCCAGCATATCGACAGGGGGCTTCGAGCAGTACTTC

v_gene: TRBV30
abundance: .
j_gene: TRBJ2-1
d_gene: TRBD2
CDR3aa: CAWRGGTSGKYEQFF
CDR3nt: TGTGCCTGGAGGGGTGGGACTAGCGGGAAGTATGAGCAGTTCTTC

v_gene: TRBV7-9
abundance: .
j_gene: TRBJ2-5
d_gene: .
CDR3aa: CASNLPTGTFGETQYF
CDR3nt: TGTGCCAGCAACCTCCCGACCGGGACCTTCGGGGAGACCCAGTACTTC

v_gene: TRBV5-6
abundance: .
j_gene: TRBJ2-7
d_gene: TRBD2
CDR3aa: CASSPGLAGSSFYEQYF
CDR3nt: TGTGCCAGCAGCCCAGGACTAGCGGGCTCCTCTTTCTACGAGCAGTACTTC

v_gene: TRBV9
abundance: .
j_gene: TRBJ1-2
d_gene: TRBD1
CDR3aa: CASKDRFGGYTF
CDR3nt: TGTGCCAGCAAGGACAGGTTCGGTGGCTACACCTTC

v_gene: TRBV7-9
abundance: once
j_gene: TRBJ2-1
d_gene: TRBD2
CDR3aa: CASSLKGGGLARHEQFF
CDR3nt: TGTGCCAGCAGCTTAAAGGGGGGCGGACTAGCGAGACATGAGCAGTTCTTC

v_gene: TRBV15
abundance: .
j_gene: TRBJ1-1
d_gene: .
CDR3aa: CATSSPKAENTEAFF
CDR3nt: TGTGCCACCAGCAGCCCCAAGGCGGAGAACACTGAAGCTTTCTTT

v_gene: TRBV7-9
abundance: .
j_gene: TRBJ1-3
d_gene: TRBD1
CDR3aa: CASSLNGQGPSGNTIYF
CDR3nt: TGTGCCAGCAGCTTAAACGGACAGGGCCCCTCTGGAAACACCATATATTTT

v_gene: TRBV19
abundance: .
j_gene: TRBJ1-5
d_gene: .
CDR3aa: CASSIGAVPVNNQPQHF
CDR3nt: TGTGCCAGTAGTATTGGGGCCGTCCCAGTCAACAATCAGCCCCAGCATTTT

v_gene: TRBV19
abundance: once
j_gene: TRBJ2-3
d_gene: TRBD2
CDR3aa: CASSMVGGPRDTQYF
CDR3nt: TGTGCCAGTAGTATGGTGGGAGGGCCCCGGGATACGCAGTATTTT

v_gene: TRBV5-1
abundance: .
j_gene: TRBJ2-3
d_gene: .
CDR3aa: CASSLARGASSSTDTQYF
CDR3nt: TGCGCCAGCAGCTTGGCTCGCGGCGCTTCTTCTAGCACAGATACGCAGTATTTT

v_gene: TRBV5-4
abundance: .
j_gene: TRBJ2-1
d_gene: .
CDR3aa: CASSHMNYNEQFF
CDR3nt: TGTGCCAGCAGCCACATGAACTACAATGAGCAGTTCTTC

v_gene: TRBV5-5
abundance: .
j_gene: TRBJ2-7
d_gene: TRBD1
CDR3aa: CASSPDRGSYEQYF
CDR3nt: TGTGCCAGCAGCCCAGACAGGGGGTCCTACGAGCAGTACTTC

v_gene: TRBV6-1
abundance: .
j_gene: TRBJ2-7
d_gene: .
CDR3aa: CASSSVGSYEQYF
CDR3nt: TGTGCCAGCAGCTCCGTCGGCTCCTACGAGCAGTACTTC

v_gene: TRBV28
abundance: few
j_gene: TRBJ1-4
d_gene: .
CDR3aa: CASSLTTNEKLFF
CDR3nt: TGTGCCAGCAGTTTAACCACTAATGAAAAACTGTTTTTT

v_gene: TRBV2
abundance: .
j_gene: TRBJ2-7
d_gene: TRBD1
CDR3aa: CASSEEGASYEQYF
CDR3nt: TGTGCCAGCAGTGAAGAGGGGGCCTCCTACGAGCAGTACTTC

v_gene: TRBV7-9
abundance: few
j_gene: TRBJ1-1
d_gene: .
CDR3aa: CAIMATEAFF
CDR3nt: TGTGCCATAATGGCCACTGAAGCTTTCTTT

v_gene: TRBV4-1
abundance: .
j_gene: TRBJ2-3
d_gene: TRBD1
CDR3aa: CASSRGTGDSSTDTQYF
CDR3nt: TGCGCCAGCAGCCGGGGGACAGGAGATTCTAGCACAGATACGCAGTATTTT

v_gene: TRBV7-9
abundance: once
j_gene: TRBJ2-5
d_gene: TRBD2
CDR3aa: CASSFPGLAPETQYF
CDR3nt: TGTGCCAGCAGCTTCCCCGGACTAGCTCCGGAGACCCAGTACTTC

v_gene: TRBV28
abundance: .
j_gene: TRBJ2-3
d_gene: .
CDR3aa: CASSILVGSDTQYF
CDR3nt: TGTGCCAGCAGTATCTTAGTGGGTTCGGATACGCAGTATTTT

v_gene: TRBV2
abundance: once
j_gene: TRBJ2-3
d_gene: .
CDR3aa: CASSDQGTDTQYF
CDR3nt: TGTGCCAGCAGTGACCAGGGCACAGATACGCAGTATTTT

v_gene: TRBV27
abundance: .
j_gene: TRBJ1-2
d_gene: TRBD1
CDR3aa: CATQAQPGTGDYNYGYTF
CDR3nt: TGTGCCACCCAAGCTCAGCCCGGGACAGGGGACTATAACTATGGCTACACCTTC

v_gene: TRBV4-1
abundance: .
j_gene: TRBJ2-2
d_gene: .
CDR3aa: CAAGGGHSNTGELFF
CDR3nt: TGCGCCGCTGGGGGGGGGCATTCGAACACCGGGGAGCTGTTTTTT

v_gene: TRBV7-9
abundance: .
j_gene: TRBJ2-3
d_gene: .
CDR3aa: CASSPYTDTQYF
CDR3nt: TGTGCCAGCAGCCCCTACACAGATACGCAGTATTTT

v_gene: TRBV11-2
abundance: once
j_gene: TRBJ2-7
d_gene: .
CDR3aa: CASSLEFSVGYEQYF
CDR3nt: TGTGCCAGCAGCTTAGAATTCTCGGTCGGTTACGAGCAGTACTTC

v_gene: TRBV25-1
abundance: .
j_gene: TRBJ2-7
d_gene: TRBD1
CDR3aa: CASSAGTGWYEQYF
CDR3nt: TGTGCCAGCAGTGCCGGGACAGGATGGTACGAGCAGTACTTC

v_gene: TRBV9
abundance: .
j_gene: TRBJ2-1
d_gene: .
CDR3aa: CASSLTLWTDNEQFF
CDR3nt: TGTGCCAGCAGCCTTACACTCTGGACAGATAATGAGCAGTTCTTC

v_gene: TRBV4-2
abundance: .
j_gene: TRBJ1-2
d_gene: TRBD1
CDR3aa: CASSLGTGGNRGYTF
CDR3nt: TGTGCCAGCAGCCTAGGCACAGGGGGGAATCGGGGCTACACCTTC

v_gene: TRBV27
abundance: .
j_gene: TRBJ2-7
d_gene: TRBD2
CDR3aa: CASSSSGRAYEQYF
CDR3nt: TGTGCCAGCAGCTCTAGCGGGAGGGCCTACGAGCAGTACTTC

v_gene: TRBV9
abundance: .
j_gene: TRBJ2-1
d_gene: .
CDR3aa: CASSVSGGVWIEQFF
CDR3nt: TGTGCCAGCAGCGTAAGTGGCGGGGTATGGATTGAGCAGTTCTTC

v_gene: TRBV9
abundance: .
j_gene: TRBJ2-3
d_gene: TRBD2
CDR3aa: CASSVGGLAGPTDTQYF
CDR3nt: TGTGCCAGCAGCGTAGGGGGATTAGCGGGCCCCACAGATACGCAGTATTTT

v_gene: TRBV27
abundance: .
j_gene: TRBJ1-1
d_gene: TRBD1
CDR3aa: CASSSRLPGQDLLNTEAFF
CDR3nt: TGTGCCAGCAGCAGTCGACTCCCGGGACAGGACTTACTGAACACTGAAGCTTTCTTT

v_gene: TRBV9
abundance: once
j_gene: TRBJ1-5
d_gene: .
CDR3aa: CASSVGNRVKNQPQHF
CDR3nt: TGTGCCAGCAGCGTAGGGAACAGGGTAAAGAATCAGCCCCAGCATTTT

v_gene: TRBV7-9
abundance: .
j_gene: TRBJ1-2
d_gene: .
CDR3aa: CASSLAESRQDYGYTF
CDR3nt: TGTGCCAGCAGCTTAGCGGAAAGCAGGCAGGACTATGGCTACACCTTC

v_gene: TRBV5-1
abundance: .
j_gene: TRBJ1-4
d_gene: .
CDR3aa: CASSLAWGQGANEKLFF
CDR3nt: TGCGCCAGCAGCTTGGCCTGGGGGCAGGGCGCTAATGAAAAACTGTTTTTT

v_gene: TRBV9
abundance: .
j_gene: TRBJ2-2
d_gene: TRBD2
CDR3aa: CASSVVLAANTGELFF
CDR3nt: TGTGCCAGCAGCGTAGTTCTAGCGGCGAACACCGGGGAGCTGTTTTTT

v_gene: TRBV25-1
abundance: .
j_gene: TRBJ2-3
d_gene: TRBD1
CDR3aa: CASSEPGQGAVDTQYF
CDR3nt: TGTGCCAGCAGTGAGCCGGGACAGGGGGCTGTGGATACGCAGTATTTT

v_gene: TRBV28
abundance: .
j_gene: TRBJ1-1
d_gene: .
CDR3aa: CASRNRALTEAFF
CDR3nt: TGTGCCAGCAGGAACAGGGCTCTAACTGAAGCTTTCTTT

v_gene: TRBV15
abundance: .
j_gene: TRBJ2-7
d_gene: TRBD1
CDR3aa: CATSRGTGGSYEQYF
CDR3nt: TGTGCCACCAGCAGGGGGACAGGGGGATCCTACGAGCAGTACTTC

v_gene: TRBV7-8
abundance: .
j_gene: TRBJ2-5
d_gene: .
CDR3aa: CASSPQARSYQETQYF
CDR3nt: TGTGCCAGCAGCCCCCAGGCACGGTCGTACCAAGAGACCCAGTACTTC